The entry below gives a single T cell receptor beta chain sequence along with its context. As yet, its antigen is unknown. Germline V gene data show CDR1 as DFQATT and CDR2 as SNEGSKA (reference sequence). With 3 bases removed from V and 2 bases from J, the gap between germline ends came to 14 bases. This CDR3 has 15 amino acids. These data belong to a study of T cell repertoires in cytomegalovirus infection. Study summary: Carrying CMV and the relevant HLA type showed in public TCR beta signatures.

General observations from the study: Using cumulative public TCR beta family frequency, the authors identified those who carried CMV together with the relevant HLA. HLA-C-restricted CMV-specific TCR beta clonotypes prevailed in the ex vivo response.

One entry per CDR3 protein, called by TCRdb with MiXCR from the reads. This sample yields a few hundred thousand distinct CDR3 sequences, of which approximately 9.5% are seen a single time; 3.5% to 4.5% belongs to the top ten. Sequencing used PBMCs. The chain couples TRBV20-1 to TRBJ1-5; a weak D match, TRBD1 (5 bases). The receptor's source is a human donor in good health (CMV status not recorded). Some clones in this sample may be carry-over from other donors' samples. The CDR3 sequence: CSARGMGGGNQPQHF. The DNA of the CDR3 is TGCAGTGCTAGGGGGATGGGAGGGGGCAATCAGCCCCAGCATTTT.